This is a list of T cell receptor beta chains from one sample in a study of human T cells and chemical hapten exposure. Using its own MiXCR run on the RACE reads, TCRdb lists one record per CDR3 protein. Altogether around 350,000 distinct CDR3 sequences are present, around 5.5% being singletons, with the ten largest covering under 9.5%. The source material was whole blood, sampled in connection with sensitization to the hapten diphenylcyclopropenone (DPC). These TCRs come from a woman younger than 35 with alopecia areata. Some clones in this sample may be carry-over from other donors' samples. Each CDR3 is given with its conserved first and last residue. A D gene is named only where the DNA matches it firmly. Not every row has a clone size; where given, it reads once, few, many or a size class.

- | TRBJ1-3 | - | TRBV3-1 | CASSQVRRDTIYF | TGTGCCAGCAGCCAAGTCCGTAGGGACACCATATATTTT
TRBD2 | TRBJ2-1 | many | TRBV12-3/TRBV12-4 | CASSFSGGISNEQFF | TGTGCCAGCAGTTTTAGCGGGGGGATCTCCAATGAGCAGTTCTTC
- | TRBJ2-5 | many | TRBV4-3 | CASSQDLSRVGEETQYF | TGCGCCAGCAGCCAAGATCTTTCGAGGGTAGGGGAAGAGACCCAGTACTTC
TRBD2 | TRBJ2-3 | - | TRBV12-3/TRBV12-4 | CASSLPGLAGTPMQYF | TGTGCCAGCAGTCTACCCGGTCTAGCGGGGACCCCTATGCAGTATTTT
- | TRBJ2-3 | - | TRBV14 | CASSALPTDTQYF | TGTGCCAGCAGCGCCCTCCCTACAGATACGCAGTATTTT
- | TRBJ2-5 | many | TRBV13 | CASSFRDQETQYF | TGTGCCAGCAGCTTCAGGGACCAAGAGACCCAGTACTTC
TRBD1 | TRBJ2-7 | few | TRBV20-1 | CSARSVGQGFSYEQYF | TGCAGTGCTAGAAGCGTGGGACAGGGTTTCTCCTACGAGCAGTACTTC
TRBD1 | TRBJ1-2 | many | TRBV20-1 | CSAVQGARGYTF | TGCAGTGCTGTACAGGGGGCAAGAGGCTACACCTTC
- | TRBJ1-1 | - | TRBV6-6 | CASSYAGEDTEAFF | TGTGCCAGCAGTTACGCAGGGGAGGACACTGAAGCTTTCTTT
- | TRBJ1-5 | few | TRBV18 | CASSPRTDLNQPQHF | TGTGCCAGCTCACCACGCACAGACCTCAATCAGCCCCAGCATTTT